This note documents a single T cell receptor (beta chain) sequence. V gave up 6 bases and J gave up 6 bases; unmatched junction bases: 11. The CDR3 has 14 amino acids. CDR1 and CDR2 (germline): WNHNN, SYGVQD (reference sequence). The data stem from a study of blood T cell repertoires in COVID-19. Turning to the study itself: T cells, B-cell-depleted T cells, or PBMCs supplied cDNA or gDNA.

Clones were sequenced by immunoSEQ multiplex PCR, and TCRdb holds only the in-frame ones, with some missing. The sample lists fewer than 130,000 clones, just over 75% occurring once. The chain has TRBV10-1 and TRBJ2-7, with 7 bases fitting TRBD1. The sample was peripheral blood. The sequence was collected from an elderly woman with acute or convalescent COVID-19. The CDR3 region has the DNA TGCGCCAGCAGCGAACGGACAGGAAGGAGCGAGCAGTACTTC. This translates into CASSERTGRSEQYF.